This TCR beta chain was documented in a study of T-cell reconstitution after alpha-beta-depleted transplantation in children. Preparation of the TCRbeta library involved a method that used unique molecular identifiers. Each CDR3 protein is one row after TCRdb ran MiXCR on the PCR reads. The table lists about 980,000 distinct CDR3 sequences, under 30% of them singletons. Germline assignment: CDR1 SGHRS and CDR2 YFSETQ. V lost 1 base and J 3 bases, leaving 13 bases between the germline ends. This CDR3 is built from 16 residues. Source: PBMCs, mostly from graft donor cells, taken 360 days after TCRalphabeta/CD19-depleted stem cell transplant. V usage is TRBV5-1 and J usage is TRBJ2-2; D call uncertain. The TCR comes from a boy younger than two who had a stem cell transplant for SCID, so the T cells may come from the graft donor. CDR3 loop: CASSLLSQRYTGELFF. CDR3 DNA sequence: TGCGCCAGCAGCTTGCTTTCCCAGCGATACACCGGGGAGCTGTTTTTT.